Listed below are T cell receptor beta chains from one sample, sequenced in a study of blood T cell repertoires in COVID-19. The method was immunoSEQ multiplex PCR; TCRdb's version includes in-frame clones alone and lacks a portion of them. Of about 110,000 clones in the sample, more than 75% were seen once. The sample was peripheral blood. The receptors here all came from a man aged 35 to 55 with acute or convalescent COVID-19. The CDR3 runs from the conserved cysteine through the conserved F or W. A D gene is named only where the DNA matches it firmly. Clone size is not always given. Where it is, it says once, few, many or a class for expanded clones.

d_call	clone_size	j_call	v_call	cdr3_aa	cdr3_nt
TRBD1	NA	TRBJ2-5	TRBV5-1	CASSLGDSQETQYF	TGCGCCAGCAGCTTGGGGGACAGCCAAGAGACCCAGTACTTC
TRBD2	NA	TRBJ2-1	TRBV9	CASSVAGRGGQRYNEQFF	TGTGCCAGCAGCGTAGCTGGGCGGGGGGGCCAAAGATACAATGAGCAGTTCTTC
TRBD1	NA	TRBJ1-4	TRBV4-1	CASSQPTGVGGEKLFF	TGCGCCAGCAGCCAACCGACAGGGGTCGGGGGTGAAAAACTGTTTTTT
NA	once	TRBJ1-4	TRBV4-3	CASSQGGASNEKLFF	TGCGCCAGCAGCCAGGGCGGGGCTAGTAATGAAAAACTGTTTTTT
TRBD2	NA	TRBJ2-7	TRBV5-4	CASSLAGLAETWEQYF	TGTGCCAGCAGCTTGGCCGGACTAGCGGAGACGTGGGAGCAGTACTTC
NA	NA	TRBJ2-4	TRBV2	CASSDFRRGWEWAKNIQYF	TGTGCCAGCAGTGATTTCAGGAGGGGATGGGAGTGGGCCAAAAACATTCAGTACTTC
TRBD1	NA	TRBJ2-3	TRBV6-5	CASSYRTGGYTDTQYF	TGTGCCAGCAGTTACCGGACAGGGGGATACACAGATACGCAGTATTTT
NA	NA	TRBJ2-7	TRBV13	CASSFYQTYYEQYF	TGTGCCAGCAGCTTCTATCAAACGTACTACGAGCAGTACTTC
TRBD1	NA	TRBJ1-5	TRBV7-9	CASSLGTGDPRGQPQHF	TGTGCCAGCAGCTTGGGTACAGGGGATCCCCGCGGGCAGCCCCAGCATTTT
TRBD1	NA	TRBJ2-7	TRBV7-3	CASSQVGTEYDEQYF	TGTGCCAGCAGCCAAGTCGGGACAGAATACGACGAGCAGTACTTC
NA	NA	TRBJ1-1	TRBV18	CASSPASGTEAFF	TGTGCCAGCTCACCCGCTTCAGGGACTGAAGCTTTCTTT
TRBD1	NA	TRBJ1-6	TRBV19	CASSGDRAYNSPLHF	TGTGCCAGTAGTGGGGACAGGGCCTATAATTCACCCCTCCACTTT
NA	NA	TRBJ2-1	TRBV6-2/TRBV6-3	CASSLSFYNEQFF	TGTGCCAGCAGTTTGAGTTTCTACAATGAGCAGTTCTTC
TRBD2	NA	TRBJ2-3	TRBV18	CASSRIRLAGAPLSTDTQYF	TGTGCCAGCTCCCGAATTCGACTAGCGGGGGCCCCTCTAAGCACAGATACGCAGTATTTT
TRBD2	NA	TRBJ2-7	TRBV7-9	CASSTSGGSYEQYF	TGTGCCAGCAGCACTAGCGGGGGGTCGTACGAGCAGTACTTC
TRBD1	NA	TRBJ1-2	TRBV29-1	CSVRGQGWDYTF	TGCAGCGTTAGGGGACAGGGATGGGACTACACCTTC
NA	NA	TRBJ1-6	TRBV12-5	CASGAQLNSPLHF	TGTGCTAGTGGGGCACAGTTAAATTCACCCCTCCACTTT
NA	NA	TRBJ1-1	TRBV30	CAWSVSGGRTEAFF	TGTGCCTGGAGTGTATCGGGGGGCAGGACTGAAGCTTTCTTT
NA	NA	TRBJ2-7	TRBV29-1	CSVGTYEQYF	TGCAGCGTGGGGACATACGAGCAGTACTTC
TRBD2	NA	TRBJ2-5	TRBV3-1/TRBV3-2	CASSLSGTSQETQYF	TGTGCCAGCAGCCTTTCCGGGACTAGCCAAGAGACCCAGTACTTC
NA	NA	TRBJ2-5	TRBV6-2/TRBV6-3	CASSYSRYRHVETQYF	TGTGCCAGCAGTTACTCCCGGTATCGTCATGTGGAGACCCAGTACTTC
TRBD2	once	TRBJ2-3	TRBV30	CAWSSPGTSGADTQYF	TGTGCCTGGAGTAGTCCTGGGACTAGCGGGGCTGATACGCAGTATTTT